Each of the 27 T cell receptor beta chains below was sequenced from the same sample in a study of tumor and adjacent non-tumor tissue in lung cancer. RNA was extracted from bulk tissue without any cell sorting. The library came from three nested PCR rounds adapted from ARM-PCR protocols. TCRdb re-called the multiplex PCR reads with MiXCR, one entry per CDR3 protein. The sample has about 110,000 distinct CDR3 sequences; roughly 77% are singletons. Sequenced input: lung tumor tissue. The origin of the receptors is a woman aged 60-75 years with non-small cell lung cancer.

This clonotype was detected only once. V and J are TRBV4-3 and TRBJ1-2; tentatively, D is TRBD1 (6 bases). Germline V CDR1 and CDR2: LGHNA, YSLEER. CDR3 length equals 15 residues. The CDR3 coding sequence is TGCGTCAGAAGCCAAGATCGCTACAGGGACTATGGCTACACCTTC. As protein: CVRSQDRYRDYGYTF.

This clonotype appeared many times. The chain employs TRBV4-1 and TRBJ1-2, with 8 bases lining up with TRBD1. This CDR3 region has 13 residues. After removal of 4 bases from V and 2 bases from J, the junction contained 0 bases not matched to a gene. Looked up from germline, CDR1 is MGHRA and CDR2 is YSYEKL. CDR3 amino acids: CASSRQGNYGYTF. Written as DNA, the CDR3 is TGCGCCAGCAGCCGACAGGGGAACTATGGCTACACCTTC.

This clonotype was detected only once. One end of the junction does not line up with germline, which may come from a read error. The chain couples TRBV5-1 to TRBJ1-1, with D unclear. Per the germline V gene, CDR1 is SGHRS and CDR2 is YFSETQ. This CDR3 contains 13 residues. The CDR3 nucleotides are TGCGCTAGCAGCTTGGCCGGGAACACTGAATCTTGCTTT. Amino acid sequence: CASSLAGNTESCF.

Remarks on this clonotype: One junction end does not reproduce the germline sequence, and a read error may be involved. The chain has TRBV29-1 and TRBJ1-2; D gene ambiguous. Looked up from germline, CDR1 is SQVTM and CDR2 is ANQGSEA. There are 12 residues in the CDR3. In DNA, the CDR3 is TGCAGCGCCGGAGACCATAACTATGGCCACACTTTC. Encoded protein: CSAGDHNYGHTF.

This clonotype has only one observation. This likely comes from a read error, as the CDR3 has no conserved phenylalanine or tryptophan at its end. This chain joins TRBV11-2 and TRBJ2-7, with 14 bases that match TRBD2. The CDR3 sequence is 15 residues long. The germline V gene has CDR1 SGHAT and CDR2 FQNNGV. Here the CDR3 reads CTSSYGTSGGYEQYL. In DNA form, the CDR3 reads TGTACCAGCAGCTACGGGACTAGCGGGGGTTACGAGCAGTACCTC.

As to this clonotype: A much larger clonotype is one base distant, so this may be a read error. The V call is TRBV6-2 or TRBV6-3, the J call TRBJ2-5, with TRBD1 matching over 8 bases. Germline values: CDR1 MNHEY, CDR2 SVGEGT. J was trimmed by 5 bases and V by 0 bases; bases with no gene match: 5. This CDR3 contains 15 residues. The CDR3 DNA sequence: TGTGCCAGCAGTTACTCGAGGGGACAGGAGGAGACCCAGTACTTC. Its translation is CASSYSRGQEETQYF.

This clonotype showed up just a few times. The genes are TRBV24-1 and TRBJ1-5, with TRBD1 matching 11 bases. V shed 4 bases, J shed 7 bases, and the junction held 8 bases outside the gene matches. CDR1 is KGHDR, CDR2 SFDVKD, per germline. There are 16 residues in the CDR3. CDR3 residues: CATSDPGQGAGQPQHF. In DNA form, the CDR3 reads TGTGCCACCAGTGACCCCGGACAGGGGGCTGGACAGCCCCAGCATTTT.

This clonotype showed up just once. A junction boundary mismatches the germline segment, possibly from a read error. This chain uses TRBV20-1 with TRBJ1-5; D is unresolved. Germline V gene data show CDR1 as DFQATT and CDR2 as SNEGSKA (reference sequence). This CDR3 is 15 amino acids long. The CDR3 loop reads CSGRDIKSENHPQHF. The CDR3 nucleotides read TGCAGTGGTAGAGATATAAAGTCGGAGAATCACCCCCAGCATTTT.

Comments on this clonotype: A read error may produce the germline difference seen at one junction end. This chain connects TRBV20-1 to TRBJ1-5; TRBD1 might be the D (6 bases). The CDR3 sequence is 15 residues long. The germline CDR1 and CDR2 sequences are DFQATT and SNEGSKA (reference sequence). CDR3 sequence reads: CSVRDQTQGNQAQHF. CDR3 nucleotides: TGCAGTGTTAGAGATCAGACTCAGGGGAATCAGGCCCAGCATTTT.

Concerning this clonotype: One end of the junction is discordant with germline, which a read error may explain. This chain's CDR3 is CAGSWPVLAGPTDTQYF. The CDR3 DNA follows: TGCGCCGGCAGCTGGCCCGTTCTAGCGGGGCCCACAGATACGCAGTATTTT. The J gene is TRBJ2-3, the V gene TRBV5-1, with 9 nucleotides matching TRBD2. In germline, CDR1 is SGHRS, CDR2 YFSETQ. CDR3 length: 17 residues.

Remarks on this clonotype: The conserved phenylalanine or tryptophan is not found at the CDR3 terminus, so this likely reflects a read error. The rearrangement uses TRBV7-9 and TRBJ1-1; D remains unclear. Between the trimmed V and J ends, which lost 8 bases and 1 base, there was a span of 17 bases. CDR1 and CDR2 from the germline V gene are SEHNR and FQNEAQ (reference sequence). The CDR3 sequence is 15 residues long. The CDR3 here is CASVPGGGKNTEAFL. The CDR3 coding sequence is TGTGCCAGCGTTCCGGGAGGCGGAAAGAACACTGAAGCTTTCTTA.

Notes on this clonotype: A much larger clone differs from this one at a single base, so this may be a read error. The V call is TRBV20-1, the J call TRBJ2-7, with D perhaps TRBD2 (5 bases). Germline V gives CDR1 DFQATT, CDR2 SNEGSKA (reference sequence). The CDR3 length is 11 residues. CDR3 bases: TGCAATGCTCCCTCAGCGGACGAGCAGTACTTC. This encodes CNAPSADEQYF.

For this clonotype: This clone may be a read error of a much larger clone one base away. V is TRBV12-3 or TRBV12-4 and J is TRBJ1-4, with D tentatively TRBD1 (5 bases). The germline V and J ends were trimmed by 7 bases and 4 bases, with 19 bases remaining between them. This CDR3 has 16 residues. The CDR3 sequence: CASTEDKLAINEKLFF. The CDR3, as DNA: TGTGCCAGCACTGAGGACAAGCTCGCAATTAATGAAAAACTGTTTTTT.

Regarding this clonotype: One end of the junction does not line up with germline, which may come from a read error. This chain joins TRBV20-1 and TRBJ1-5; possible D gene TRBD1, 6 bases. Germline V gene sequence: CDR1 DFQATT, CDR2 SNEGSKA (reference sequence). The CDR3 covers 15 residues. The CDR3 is CSVRDQTQGNRPQHF. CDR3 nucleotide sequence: TGCAGTGTTAGAGATCAGACCCAGGGGAATCGGCCACAGCATTTT.

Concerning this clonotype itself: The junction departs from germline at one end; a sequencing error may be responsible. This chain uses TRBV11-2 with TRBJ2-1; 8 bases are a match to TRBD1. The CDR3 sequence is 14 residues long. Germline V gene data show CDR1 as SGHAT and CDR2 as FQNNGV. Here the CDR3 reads CASSLGTGVLNKFF. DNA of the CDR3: TGTGCTAGCAGCTTAGGGACAGGAGTCTTAAATAAGTTCTTC. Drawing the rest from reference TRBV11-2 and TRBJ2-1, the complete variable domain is EAGVAQSPRYKIIEKRQSVAFWCNPISGHATLYWYQQILGQGPKLLIQFQNNGVVDDSQLPKDRFSAERLKGVDSTLKIQPAKLEDSAVYLCASSLGTGVLNKFFGPGTRLTVL.

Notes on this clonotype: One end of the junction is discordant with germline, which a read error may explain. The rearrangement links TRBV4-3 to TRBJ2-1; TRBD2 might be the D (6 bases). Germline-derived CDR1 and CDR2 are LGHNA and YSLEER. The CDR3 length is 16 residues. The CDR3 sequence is CANSQEPGRIINEQFF. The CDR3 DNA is TGTGCCAACAGCCAAGAACCCGGGAGAATAATAAATGAGCAATTCTTC.

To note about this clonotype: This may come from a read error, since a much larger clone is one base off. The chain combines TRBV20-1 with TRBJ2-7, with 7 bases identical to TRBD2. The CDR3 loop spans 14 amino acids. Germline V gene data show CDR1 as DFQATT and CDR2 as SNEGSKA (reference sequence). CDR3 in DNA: TGCAGTGCGGCCGCGGGGGTGAGCTCCTACGCGCAGTACTTC. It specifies CSAAAGVSSYAQYF.

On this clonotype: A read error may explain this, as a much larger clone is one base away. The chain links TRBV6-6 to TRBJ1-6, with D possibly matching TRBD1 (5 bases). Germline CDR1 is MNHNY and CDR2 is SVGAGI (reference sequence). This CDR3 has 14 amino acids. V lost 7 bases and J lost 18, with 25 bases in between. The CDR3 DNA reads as TGTGCCAGCACTTCCACAGGTGACACCCCGAAACCCCACTTT. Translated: CASTSTGDTPKPHF.

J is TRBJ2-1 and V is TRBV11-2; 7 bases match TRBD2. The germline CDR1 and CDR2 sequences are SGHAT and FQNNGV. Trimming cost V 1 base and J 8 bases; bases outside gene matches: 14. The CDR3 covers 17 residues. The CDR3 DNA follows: TGTGCCAGCAGCTTAGTAGGCGGGAGTACGGTTGGGGATGAGCAGTTCTTC. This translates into CASSLVGGSTVGDEQFF.

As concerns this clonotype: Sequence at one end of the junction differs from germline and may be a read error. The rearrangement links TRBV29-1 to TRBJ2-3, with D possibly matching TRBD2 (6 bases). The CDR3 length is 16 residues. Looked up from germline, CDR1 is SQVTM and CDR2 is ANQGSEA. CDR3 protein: CSVPYVPEGAADRQYF. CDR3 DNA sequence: TGCAGCGTACCCTACGTCCCGGAGGGAGCGGCAGATAGGCAGTATTTT.

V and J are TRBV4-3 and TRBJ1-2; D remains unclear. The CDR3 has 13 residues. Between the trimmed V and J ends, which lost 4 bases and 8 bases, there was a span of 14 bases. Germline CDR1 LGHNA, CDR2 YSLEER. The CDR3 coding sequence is TGCGCCAGCAGCCCAAGTATAATGAACGGCTACACCTTC. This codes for CASSPSIMNGYTF.

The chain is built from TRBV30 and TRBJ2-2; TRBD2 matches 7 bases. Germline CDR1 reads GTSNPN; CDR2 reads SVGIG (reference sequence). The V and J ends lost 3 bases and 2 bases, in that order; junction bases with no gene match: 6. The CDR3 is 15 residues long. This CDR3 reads CAWSHSGFNTGELFF. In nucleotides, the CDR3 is TGTGCCTGGAGCCATAGCGGGTTTAACACCGGGGAGCTGTTTTTT.

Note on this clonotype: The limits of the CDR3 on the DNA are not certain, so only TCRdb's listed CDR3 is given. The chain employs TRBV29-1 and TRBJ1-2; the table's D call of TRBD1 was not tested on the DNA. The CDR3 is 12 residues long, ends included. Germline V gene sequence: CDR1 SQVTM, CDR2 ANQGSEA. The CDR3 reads CSVFGGAYGCTF.

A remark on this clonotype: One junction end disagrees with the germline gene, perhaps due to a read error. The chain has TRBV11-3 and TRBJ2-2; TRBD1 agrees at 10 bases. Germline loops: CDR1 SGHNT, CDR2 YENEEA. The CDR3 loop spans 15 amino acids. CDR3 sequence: CTSGPGTGVTGKLFF. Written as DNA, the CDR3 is TGTACCAGCGGCCCCGGGACAGGGGTCACCGGGAAGCTGTTTTTT.

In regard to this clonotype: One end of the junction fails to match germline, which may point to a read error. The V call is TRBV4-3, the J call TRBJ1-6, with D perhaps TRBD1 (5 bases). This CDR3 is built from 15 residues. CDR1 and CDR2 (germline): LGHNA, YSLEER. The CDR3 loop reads CTSSPGDRGNSPLHF. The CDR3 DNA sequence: TGCACCAGCAGTCCCGGGGATAGGGGAAATTCACCCCTCCACTTT.

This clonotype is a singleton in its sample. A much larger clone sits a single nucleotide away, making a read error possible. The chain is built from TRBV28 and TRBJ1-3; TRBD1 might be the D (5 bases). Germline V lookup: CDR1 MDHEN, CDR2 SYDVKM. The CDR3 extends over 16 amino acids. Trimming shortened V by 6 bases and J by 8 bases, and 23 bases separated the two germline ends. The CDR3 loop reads CASRNLGGNGVDTIYF. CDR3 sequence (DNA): TGTGCCAGCAGGAATTTGGGGGGAAACGGTGTGGACACCATATATTTT.

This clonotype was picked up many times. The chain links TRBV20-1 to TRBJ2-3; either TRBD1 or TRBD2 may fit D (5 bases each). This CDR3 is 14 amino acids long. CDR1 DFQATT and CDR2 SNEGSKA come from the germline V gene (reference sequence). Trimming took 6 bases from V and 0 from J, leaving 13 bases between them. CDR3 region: CSAVVGDSTDTQYF. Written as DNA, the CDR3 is TGCAGTGCCGTCGTAGGGGACAGCACAGATACGCAGTATTTT.